These 13 T cell receptor beta chains originate from one sample sequenced in a study of T cells expressing NK-cell markers (dated by TCRdb to the early 2020s). Library creation used 5' RACE. Sequencing instrument: Illumina HiSeq 2000. Each CDR3 protein sequence appears as one entry after TCRdb reprocessed the reads, and no DNA is included. For this sample, the table gives approximately 150,000 distinct CDR3 sequences. Of the sample, approximately 17% is held by the ten largest clones. The material sequenced was blood T cells: a sorted CD56 or NKG2C T cell subset, CD4+ or CD8+ T cells, or bulk PBMC T cells (not recorded which). These receptors all stem from a woman between 18 and 75 years old in good health.

This chain joins TRBV12-3 or TRBV12-4 and TRBJ2-1. This CDR3 comprises 15 residues. CDR3 loop: CASRLSGSRYNEQFF.

The CDR3 loop is CASRQGTMNTEAFF. This chain links TRBV5-5 with TRBJ1-1; TCRdb's D call, TRBD1, is unchecked because there is no DNA. Germline V gene lookup returns CDR1 SGHKS and CDR2 YYEKEE (reference sequence). The CDR3 covers 14 residues.

The chain couples TRBV3-1 to TRBJ2-7; no DNA is available, so the TRBD2 call from TCRdb remains unchecked. The CDR3 consists of 15 residues. Germline CDR1 is LGHDT and CDR2 is YNNKEL (reference sequence). CDR3 in amino acids: CASSQGQRGIYEQYF.

The CDR3 loop reads CASSVKGTGSVYEQYF. The chain combines TRBV9 with TRBJ2-7; there is no DNA to check the TCRdb D call of TRBD1. The length of the CDR3 is 16 residues. The germline V gene encodes CDR1 SGDLS and CDR2 YYNGEE.

The chain joins TRBV29-1 to TRBJ2-1; the D call of TRBD2 rests on TCRdb alone, since no DNA is present to check it. Germline V gives CDR1 SQVTM, CDR2 ANQGSEA. This CDR3 contains 16 residues. CDR3 in amino acids: CSVGLAGGISFNEQFF.

This chain joins TRBV21-1 and TRBJ1-2; lacking DNA, the TRBD1 call made by TCRdb goes unchecked. TRBV21-1 is designated a pseudogene. The CDR3 runs 13 residues. The CDR3 protein is CASSSRTGYGYTF.

The V and J genes are TRBV10-3 and TRBJ2-2; lacking DNA, the TRBD1 call made by TCRdb goes unchecked. CDR3 size: 15 residues. Germline CDR1 ENHRY, CDR2 SYGVKD. This CDR3 reads CATGSTGGMGGELFF.

The genes are TRBV18 and TRBJ2-7; TCRdb reports TRBD1, a call that lacks DNA to check it against. Germline loops: CDR1 KGHSH, CDR2 LQKENI. This CDR3 region has 13 residues. The CDR3 region is CASSLTGAEEQYF.

This sequence joins TRBV2 and TRBJ2-7; the D gene TCRdb calls, TRBD2, cannot be checked with no DNA. This CDR3 is 13 amino acids long. The germline V gene encodes CDR1 SNHLY and CDR2 FYNNEI. This CDR3 is CASSDEAGAEQYF.

The V and J genes are TRBV4-1 and TRBJ1-1; TCRdb's D call of TRBD1 is untestable without DNA. Germline CDR1 is MGHRA and CDR2 is YSYEKL. The CDR3 loop spans 17 amino acids. This CDR3 is CASSQSPLGMGNTEAFF.

This sequence joins TRBV14 and TRBJ2-1; TCRdb selects TRBD1, and the lack of DNA leaves this call unchecked. The CDR3 has 14 residues. Germline lookup yields CDR1 SGHDN and CDR2 FVKESK. The chain's CDR3 is CASSPVGGWDEQFF.

V is TRBV7-8 and J is TRBJ1-2. Germline loops: CDR1 SGHVS, CDR2 FQNEAQ. There are 16 residues in the CDR3. The CDR3 here is CASSLDSKPGSRGYTF.

The gene calls are TRBV24-1 and TRBJ2-5. Germline V gene lookup returns CDR1 KGHDR and CDR2 SFDVKD. The CDR3 has 15 residues. CDR3 sequence: CATSDPGGFQETQYF.